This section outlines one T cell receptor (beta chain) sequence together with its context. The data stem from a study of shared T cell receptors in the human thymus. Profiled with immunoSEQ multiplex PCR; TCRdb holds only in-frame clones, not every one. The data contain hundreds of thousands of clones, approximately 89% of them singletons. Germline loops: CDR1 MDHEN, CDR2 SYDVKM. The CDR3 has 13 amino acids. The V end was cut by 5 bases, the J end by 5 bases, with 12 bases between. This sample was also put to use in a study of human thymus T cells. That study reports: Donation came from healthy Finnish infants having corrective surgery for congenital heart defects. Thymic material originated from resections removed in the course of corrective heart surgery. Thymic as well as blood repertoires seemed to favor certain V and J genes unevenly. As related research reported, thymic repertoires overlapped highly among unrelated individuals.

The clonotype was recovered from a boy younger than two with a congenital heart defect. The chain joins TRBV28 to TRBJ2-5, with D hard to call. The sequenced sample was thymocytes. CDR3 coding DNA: TGTGCCAGCAGTCCCGCGTCGAGGGAGACCCAGTACTTC. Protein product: CASSPASRETQYF.